This T cell receptor (beta chain) was sequenced for a study of radiotherapy plus CTLA-4 blockade in lung cancer. CDR3 length equals 13 residues. Trimming left V 7 bases short and J 5 bases short, with 15 bases between. CDR1 is WSHSY and CDR2 is SAAADI in the germline V gene. Study findings and constraints: In blood, TCR clones derived from the tumor expanded after radiotherapy plus ipilimumab.

The study treated chemo-refractory metastatic non-small-cell lung cancer patients with focal radiation plus ipilimumab CTLA-4 blockade. Libraries were prepared by immunoSEQ multiplex PCR; TCRdb keeps only in-frame clonotypes and omits some of them. In the table there are 35,000 to 45,000 clones, approximately 85% of which are singletons. Worth noting for this clone: Antigen specificity is unknown.

The TCR was taken from a human donor with non-small cell lung cancer who had stable disease on radiotherapy plus ipilimumab. The chain employs TRBV10-2 and TRBJ2-7; D gene uncertain. The specimen comprised peripheral blood, sampled from a patient treated with radiotherapy plus ipilimumab. The CDR3 loop reads CASTRPLVDEQYF. The CDR3 coding sequence is TGCGCCAGCACGAGGCCGCTGGTAGACGAGCAGTACTTC.